This entry lists 22 T cell receptor beta chains sequenced from one sample in a study of cytomegalovirus exposure and HLA in healthy donors. Primers included in the PCR were 60 Vbeta and 13 Jbeta primers. Sequencing was performed with immunoSEQ multiplex PCR; in TCRdb, only in-frame clones are kept and a portion is missing. In the table there are 220,000 or so clones, 60% to 80% of which are singletons. Sequenced sample: PBMCs. The source of these receptors is a woman aged 25-40 years in good health and CMV-seronegative.

This clone turned up a few times. The CDR3 DNA is TGTGCCAGCAGCCCACTCAACGGAGATACGCAGTATTTT. It specifies CASSPLNGDTQYF. The V call is TRBV2, the J call TRBJ2-3; no clear D gene. CDR3 length equals 13 residues. CDR1 SNHLY and CDR2 FYNNEI come from the germline V gene. V was clipped by 6 bases and J by 5 bases, with 12 bases between them. The variable domain in full, completed from reference TRBV2 and TRBJ2-3, reads EPEVTQTPSHQVTQMGQEVILRCVPISNHLYFYWYRQILGQKVEFLVSFYNNEISEKSEIFDDQFSVERPDGSNFTLKIRSTKLEDSAMYFCASSPLNGDTQYFGPGTRLTVL.

This rearrangement joins TRBV6-1 to TRBJ2-5; D is possibly TRBD1 (5 bases). This CDR3 is 13 amino acids long. Trimming removed 6 bases at V and 4 bases at J, with 12 bases between. Germline V gives CDR1 MNHNS, CDR2 SASEGT. CDR3 region: CASRGLGRETQYF. In DNA, the CDR3 is TGTGCCAGCAGGGGATTGGGGCGAGAGACCCAGTACTTC.

This clone was counted only a few times. The chain uses TRBV2 and TRBJ2-3; 10 bases align to TRBD2. With V trimmed by 6 bases and J by 0 bases, 3 bases remained unmatched. There are 15 residues in the CDR3. Germline values: CDR1 SNHLY, CDR2 FYNNEI. This CDR3 reads CASRATSGSTDTQYF. In nucleotides, the CDR3 is TGTGCCAGCAGGGCGACTAGCGGGAGCACAGATACGCAGTATTTT.

The CDR3 bases are TGTGCCAGCAGCGTGAGGACAGGGACGGCAGATACGCAGTATTTT. Its translation: CASSVRTGTADTQYF. V and J are TRBV9 and TRBJ2-3, with 8 bases aligning to TRBD1. The CDR3 consists of 15 residues. Per the germline V gene, CDR1 is SGDLS and CDR2 is YYNGEE. V shed 2 bases and J 4 bases; nucleotides not matched to a gene: 6.

This clone came up a few times. V and J are TRBV7-3 and TRBJ1-1, with 7 bases that match TRBD1. The germline gives CDR1 SGHTA, CDR2 FQGTGA. V shed 5 bases, J shed 5 bases, and the junction held 8 bases outside the gene matches. There are 14 residues in the CDR3. CDR3 nucleotide sequence: TGTGCCAGCAGCCGTTGGGACAGAAGGACTGAAGCTTTCTTT. Protein sequence: CASSRWDRRTEAFF.

The V call is TRBV6-6, the J call TRBJ1-5; 9 nucleotides line up with TRBD1. CDR1 MNHNY and CDR2 SVGAGI come from the germline V gene (reference sequence). Trimming removed 5 bases from V and 2 bases from J; junction bases left unmatched: 4. The CDR3 extends over 15 amino acids. CDR3 nucleotides: TGTGCCAGCAGTAAGGACAGGGGAGGCAATCAGCCCCAGCATTTT. Translation: CASSKDRGGNQPQHF.

DNA for the CDR3: TGCGCCAGCAGCTTGGGGGGACAGGTGCTTATTTCACCCCTCCACTTT. Translation gives CASSLGGQVLISPLHF. The chain is built from TRBV5-1 and TRBJ1-6; TRBD1 matches at 8 bases. Trimming took 0 bases from V and 9 from J; bases not matched to a gene: 8. This CDR3 is built from 16 residues. From germline, CDR1 is SGHRS and CDR2 YFSETQ.

V usage is TRBV7-3 and J usage is TRBJ2-3, with 11 bases fitting TRBD2. This CDR3 contains 17 residues. Unmatched junction bases numbered 9, after V lost 0 bases and J lost 7 bases. The germline V gene has CDR1 SGHTA and CDR2 FQGTGA. The CDR3 nucleotides read TGTGCCAGCAGCTTAACGGCTGTAGCGGGAGGGGAAAATACGCAGTATTTT. Amino acid sequence: CASSLTAVAGGENTQYF.

The sample holds one count of this clone. The V gene is TRBV30, the J gene TRBJ2-7, with a tentative D call TRBD1 (5 bases). This CDR3 is built from 14 residues. Germline V gives CDR1 GTSNPN, CDR2 SVGIG (reference sequence). The ends were cut back, 1 base at V and 6 bases at J, with 16 bases in the middle. CDR3 sequence (DNA): TGTGCCTGGAGTGGATCAGGGCAGTTGGCCGAGCAGTACTTC. This encodes CAWSGSGQLAEQYF.

The V and J genes are TRBV12-5 and TRBJ2-7, with D perhaps TRBD1 (6 bases). V gave up 3 bases and J gave up 0 bases, with 15 bases separating them. Germline assignment: CDR1 LGHNT and CDR2 FRNRAP. This CDR3 contains 16 residues. Here the CDR3 DNA reads TGTGCTAGTGGTTTTGGGGGCGTCGAGGTCTCCTACGAGCAGTACTTC. Protein sequence: CASGFGGVEVSYEQYF.

The chain links TRBV15 to TRBJ2-7; D is possibly TRBD2 (6 bases). The CDR3 has 15 residues. CDR1 LNHNV and CDR2 YYDKDF come from the germline V gene (reference sequence). Trimming took 0 bases from V and 9 from J, leaving 18 bases between them. CDR3 DNA sequence: TGTGCCACCAGCAGAGATCGGGGGAGTATGCGATCGCAGTACTTC. Amino acid sequence: CATSRDRGSMRSQYF. Full variable domain (outside the CDR3, taken from reference TRBV15 and TRBJ2-7): DAMVIQNPRYQVTQFGKPVTLSCSQTLNHNVMYWYQQKSSQAPKLLFHYYDKDFNNEADTPDNFQSRRPNTSFCFLDIRSPGLGDTAMYLCATSRDRGSMRSQYFGPGTRLTVT.

V is TRBV5-4 and J is TRBJ2-1, with D unresolved. The CDR3 covers 14 residues. Germline values: CDR1 SGHNT, CDR2 YYREEE (reference sequence). Trimming pared 5 bases from V and 4 bases from J, leaving 13 bases between. The CDR3 loop reads CASRILDKYNEQFF. The CDR3 DNA reads as TGTGCCAGCAGGATTCTTGACAAGTACAATGAGCAGTTCTTC.

CDR3 amino acids: CASSFPLAGTEAFF. In DNA, the CDR3 is TGTGCCAGCAGTTTTCCCCTAGCAGGAACTGAAGCTTTCTTT. V is TRBV28 and J is TRBJ1-1; D gene unclear. Germline CDR1 is MDHEN and CDR2 is SYDVKM. The ends were cut back, 3 bases at V and 5 bases at J, with 13 bases in the middle. CDR3 length equals 14 residues.

The J gene is TRBJ2-2, the V gene TRBV27, with 12 bases lining up with TRBD1. Germline V gene data show CDR1 as MNHEY and CDR2 as SMNVEV (reference sequence). CDR3 length: 18 amino acids. V trimming: 4 bases; J trimming: 8 bases; junction bases outside the gene matches: 14. For the CDR3, the DNA is TGTGCCAGCAGTTCCCGGGACAGGGGGCTAGGTGCTGTGGGGGAGCTGTTTTTT. It translates to CASSSRDRGLGAVGELFF.

V usage is TRBV5-1 and J usage is TRBJ2-1, with 15 bases aligning to TRBD2. Germline V CDR1 and CDR2: SGHRS, YFSETQ. This CDR3 has 18 amino acids. J lost 6 bases, V lost 4 bases, and 11 bases had no gene match. The CDR3 spells CASSPRTSGREWGNEQFF. The CDR3 nucleotides are TGCGCCAGCAGCCCAAGGACTAGCGGGAGGGAATGGGGCAATGAGCAGTTCTTC. Full variable domain (rest looked up from reference TRBV5-1 and TRBJ2-1): KAGVTQTPRYLIKTRGQQVTLSCSPISGHRSVSWYQQTPGQGLQFLFEYFSETQRNKGNFPGRFSGRQFSNSRSEMNVSTLELGDSALYLCASSPRTSGREWGNEQFFGPGTRLTVL.

This clone was counted once. The CDR3 DNA sequence: TGTGCCAGCAGCCCCCCCGGAGGTCTGATCACCTTC. It translates to CASSPPGGLITF. V and J are TRBV21-1 and TRBJ1-2. TRBV21-1 is recorded as a pseudogene. CDR3 length equals 12 residues.

This sequence joins TRBV27 and TRBJ1-5, with D tentatively TRBD1 (5 bases). Looked up from germline, CDR1 is MNHEY and CDR2 is SMNVEV (reference sequence). V was cut by 4 bases and J by 3 bases, with 10 bases left in between. CDR3 length: 14 amino acids. CDR3 amino acids: CASSYTGYNQPQHF. The CDR3 nucleotides read TGTGCCAGCAGTTATACAGGTTACAATCAGCCCCAGCATTTT.

The CDR3 loop reads CASSQDRSGGGDTQYF. CDR3 coding DNA: TGTGCCAGCAGCCAAGATAGGAGCGGGGGTGGGGATACGCAGTATTTT. The chain links TRBV4-2 to TRBJ2-3, with 8 nucleotides matching TRBD2. This CDR3 has 16 residues. Looked up from germline, CDR1 is LGHNA and CDR2 is YNFKEQ. J was trimmed by 6 bases and V by 0 bases; bases with no gene match: 8.

The chain carries TRBV5-6 and TRBJ1-2; D is unresolved. Trimming removed 1 base from V and 2 bases from J, with 3 bases in between. This CDR3 comprises 12 residues. Germline CDR1 SGHDT, CDR2 YYEEEE. The CDR3, as DNA: TGTGCCAGCAGCTTGAGCAACTATGGCTACACCTTC. It encodes CASSLSNYGYTF.

The rearrangement links TRBV27 to TRBJ1-2; a possible D gene is TRBD1 (6 bases). The germline gives CDR1 MNHEY, CDR2 SMNVEV (reference sequence). V lost 2 bases and J lost 3, with 13 bases in between. The CDR3 covers 15 residues. The CDR3 nucleotides read TGTGCCAGCAGTTTAGCAGGGGTCCCCTACTATGGCTACACCTTC. Its protein is CASSLAGVPYYGYTF.

The chain joins TRBV11-2 to TRBJ1-4; D is uncertain. The CDR3 has 15 residues. Trimming shortened V by 0 bases and J by 0 bases, and 5 bases separated the two germline ends. Germline values: CDR1 SGHAT, CDR2 FQNNGV. The CDR3, as DNA: TGTGCCAGCAGCTTAGAGGGAGCAACTAATGAAAAACTGTTTTTT. The encoded protein is CASSLEGATNEKLFF.

The rearrangement links TRBV19 to TRBJ2-2; D is possibly TRBD2 (6 bases). V was trimmed by 7 bases and J by 6 bases, leaving 9 bases between them. Germline-derived CDR1 and CDR2 are LNHDA and SQIVND (reference sequence). The length of the CDR3 is 12 residues. CDR3 amino acids: CASMAGSGELFF. For the CDR3, the DNA is TGTGCCAGTATGGCGGGGTCCGGGGAGCTGTTTTTT. Complete variable domain (other parts from reference TRBV19 and TRBJ2-2): DGGITQSPKYLFRKEGQNVTLSCEQNLNHDAMYWYRQDPGQGLRLIYYSQIVNDFQKGDIAEGYSVSREKKESFPLTVTSAQKNPTAFYLCASMAGSGELFFGEGSRLTVL.